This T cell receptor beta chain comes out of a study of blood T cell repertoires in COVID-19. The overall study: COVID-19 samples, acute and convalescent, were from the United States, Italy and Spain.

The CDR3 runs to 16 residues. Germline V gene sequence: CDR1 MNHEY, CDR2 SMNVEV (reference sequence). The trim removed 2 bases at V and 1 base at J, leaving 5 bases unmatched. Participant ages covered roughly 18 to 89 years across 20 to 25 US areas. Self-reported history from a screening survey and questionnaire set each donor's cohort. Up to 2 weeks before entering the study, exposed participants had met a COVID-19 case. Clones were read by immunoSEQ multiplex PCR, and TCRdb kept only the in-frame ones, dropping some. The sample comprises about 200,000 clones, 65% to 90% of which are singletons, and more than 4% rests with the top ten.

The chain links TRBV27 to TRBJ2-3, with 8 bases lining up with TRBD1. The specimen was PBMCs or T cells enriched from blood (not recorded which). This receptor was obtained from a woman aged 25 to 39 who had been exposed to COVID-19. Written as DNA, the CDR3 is TGTGCCAGCAGTTTACTCTTGGACAGGGGCACAGATACGCAGTATTTT. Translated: CASSLLLDRGTDTQYF.